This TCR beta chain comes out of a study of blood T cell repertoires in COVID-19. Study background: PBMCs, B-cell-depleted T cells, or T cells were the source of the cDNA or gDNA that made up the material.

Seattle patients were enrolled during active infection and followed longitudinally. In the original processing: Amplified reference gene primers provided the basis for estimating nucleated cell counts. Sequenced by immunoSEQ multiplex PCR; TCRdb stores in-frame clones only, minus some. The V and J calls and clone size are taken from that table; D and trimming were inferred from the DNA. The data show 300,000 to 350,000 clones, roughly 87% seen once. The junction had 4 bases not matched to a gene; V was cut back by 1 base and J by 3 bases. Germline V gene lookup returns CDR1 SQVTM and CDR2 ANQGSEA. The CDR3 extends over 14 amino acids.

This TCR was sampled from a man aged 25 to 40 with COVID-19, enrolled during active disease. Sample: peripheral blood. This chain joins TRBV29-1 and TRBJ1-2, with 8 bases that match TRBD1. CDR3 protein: CSVEVQGADYGYTF. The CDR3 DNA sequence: TGCAGCGTTGAAGTGCAGGGGGCGGACTATGGCTACACCTTC.